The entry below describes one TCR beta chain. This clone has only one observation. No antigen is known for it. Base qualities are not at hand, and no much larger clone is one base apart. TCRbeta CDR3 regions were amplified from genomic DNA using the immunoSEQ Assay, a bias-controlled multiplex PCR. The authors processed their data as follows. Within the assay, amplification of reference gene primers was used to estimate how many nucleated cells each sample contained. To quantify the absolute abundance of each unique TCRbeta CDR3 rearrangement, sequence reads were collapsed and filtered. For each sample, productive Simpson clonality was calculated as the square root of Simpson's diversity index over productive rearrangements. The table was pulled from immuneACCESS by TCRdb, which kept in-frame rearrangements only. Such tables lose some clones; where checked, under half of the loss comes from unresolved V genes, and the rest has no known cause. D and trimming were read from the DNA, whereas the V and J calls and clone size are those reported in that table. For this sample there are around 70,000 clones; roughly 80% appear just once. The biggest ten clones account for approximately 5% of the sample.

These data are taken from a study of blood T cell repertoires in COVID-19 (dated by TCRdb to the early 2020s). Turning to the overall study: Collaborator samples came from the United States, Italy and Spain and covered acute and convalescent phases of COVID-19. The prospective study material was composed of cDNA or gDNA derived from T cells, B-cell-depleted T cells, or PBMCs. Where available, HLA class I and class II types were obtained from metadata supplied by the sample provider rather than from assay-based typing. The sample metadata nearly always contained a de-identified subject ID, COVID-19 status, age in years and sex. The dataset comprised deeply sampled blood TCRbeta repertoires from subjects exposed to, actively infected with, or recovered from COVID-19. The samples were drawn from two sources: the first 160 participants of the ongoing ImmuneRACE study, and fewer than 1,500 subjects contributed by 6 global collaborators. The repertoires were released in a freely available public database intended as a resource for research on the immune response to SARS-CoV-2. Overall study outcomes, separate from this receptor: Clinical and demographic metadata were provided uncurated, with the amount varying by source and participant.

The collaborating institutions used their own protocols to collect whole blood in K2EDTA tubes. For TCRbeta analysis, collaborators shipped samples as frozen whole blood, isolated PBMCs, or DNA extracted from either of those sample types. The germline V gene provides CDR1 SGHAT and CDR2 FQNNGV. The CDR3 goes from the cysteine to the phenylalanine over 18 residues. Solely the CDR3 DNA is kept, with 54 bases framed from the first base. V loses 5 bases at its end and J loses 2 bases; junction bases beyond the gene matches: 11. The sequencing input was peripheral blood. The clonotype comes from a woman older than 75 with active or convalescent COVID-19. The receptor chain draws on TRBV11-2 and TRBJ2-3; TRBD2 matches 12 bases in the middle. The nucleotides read TGTGCCAGCAGCCGAACCCTCCTAGCGGGGGGGTACACAGATACGCAGTATTTT. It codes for CASSRTLLAGGYTDTQYF.